What follows are 17 T cell receptor beta chains derived from one specimen sequenced in a study of T cell responses to AZD1222 COVID-19 vaccine. Clones were read by immunoSEQ multiplex PCR, and TCRdb kept only the in-frame ones, dropping some. Of fewer than 150,000 clones in the sample, over 80% are singletons; the top ten hold 6% to 7%. Sequencing was performed on peripheral blood, taken 28 days after the second AZD1222 dose. All receptors derive from an adult who received the AZD1222 COVID-19 vaccine.

The chain recombines TRBV19 with TRBJ1-3; 12 bases match TRBD1. This CDR3 region has 17 residues. Germline V gene sequence: CDR1 LNHDA, CDR2 SQIVND (reference sequence). J gave up 3 bases and V 3 bases, and 6 bases lay outside the gene matches. The CDR3 sequence: CASSIAGTGGGGNTIYF. CDR3 in DNA: TGTGCCAGTAGTATCGCCGGGACAGGGGGCGGTGGAAACACCATATATTTT.

The J gene is TRBJ1-4, the V gene TRBV28; no clear D. CDR1 and CDR2 (germline): MDHEN, SYDVKM. CDR3 length equals 14 residues. Deletions cut 3 bases from V and 5 bases from J, with 10 bases between. As DNA, the CDR3 is TGTGCCAGCAGTTTTCGGCAGTTAAATGAAAAACTGTTTTTT. It specifies CASSFRQLNEKLFF. Looking up the rest from reference TRBV28 and TRBJ1-4 gives the full variable domain: DVKVTQSSRYLVKRTGEKVFLECVQDMDHENMFWYRQDPGLGLRLIYFSYDVKMKEKGDIPEGYSVSREKKERFSLILESASTNQTSMYLCASSFRQLNEKLFFGSGTQLSVL.

In this sample, this clone turned up once. V usage is TRBV7-9 and J usage is TRBJ1-2; possibly TRBD1 for D (5 bases). V gave up 8 bases and J gave up 1 base, with 11 bases separating them. The CDR3 runs 13 residues. CDR1 SEHNR and CDR2 FQNEAQ come from the germline V gene (reference sequence). CDR3: CASGWGDNYGYTF. CDR3 bases: TGTGCCAGCGGATGGGGGGATAACTATGGCTACACCTTC.

J is TRBJ1-1 and V is TRBV13; 7 positions match TRBD1. Trimming took 1 base from V and 5 from J; bases not matched to a gene: 4. From germline, CDR1 is PRHDT and CDR2 FYEKMQ (reference sequence). The CDR3 is 14 amino acids. The CDR3 sequence is CASSLAFRGTEAFF. The CDR3 DNA reads as TGTGCCAGCAGCTTAGCCTTCAGGGGGACTGAAGCTTTCTTT. Full variable domain (remainder filled in from reference TRBV13 and TRBJ1-1): AAGVIQSPRHLIKEKRETATLKCYPIPRHDTVYWYQQGPGQDPQFLISFYEKMQSDKGSIPDRFSAQQFSDYHSELNMSSLELGDSALYFCASSLAFRGTEAFFGQGTRLTVV.

The rearrangement links TRBV12-5 to TRBJ1-2, with D tentatively TRBD1 (5 bases). CDR3 length equals 15 residues. Germline V gene sequence: CDR1 LGHNT, CDR2 FRNRAP. The V end lost 4 bases, the J end lost 5 bases, and 17 bases lay between the germline ends. The CDR3: CASGSPHRGEYGYTF. Here the CDR3 DNA reads TGTGCTAGTGGTTCCCCCCATAGGGGAGAGTATGGCTACACCTTC.

This chain uses TRBV10-3 with TRBJ2-7, with D perhaps given as TRBD1 or TRBD2 (7 bases each). The CDR3 loop spans 15 amino acids. The germline V gene encodes CDR1 ENHRY and CDR2 SYGVKD. The V end was cut by 0 bases, the J end by 5 bases, with 14 bases between. The CDR3 DNA reads as TGTGCCATCAGTGAGTCGTCAGGGGGGGGAGACGAGCAGTACTTC. The encoded protein is CAISESSGGGDEQYF.

This chain connects TRBV6-5 to TRBJ2-1, with D perhaps being TRBD1 or TRBD2 (6 bases each). This CDR3 comprises 16 residues. Trimming pared 2 bases from V and 9 bases from J, leaving 20 bases between. Germline CDR1 MNHEY, CDR2 SVGAGI. Here the CDR3 DNA reads TGTGCCAGCAGTTACGCAGGGACAAACTTGGGAGGTGAGCAGTTCTTC. Translating gives CASSYAGTNLGGEQFF.

The J gene is TRBJ1-2, the V gene TRBV9; D is possibly TRBD1 (5 bases). V dropped 0 bases and J dropped 5 bases, with 11 bases sitting between them. This CDR3 is 14 amino acids long. Per germline, CDR1 SGDLS and CDR2 YYNGEE. CDR3 protein: CASSVDGARYGYTF. CDR3 sequence (DNA): TGTGCCAGCAGCGTAGACGGGGCACGATATGGCTACACCTTC.

CDR3: CASSYGPPRTYEQYF. The CDR3 region has the DNA TGTGCCAGCAGTTACGGGCCCCCCAGGACCTACGAGCAGTACTTC. The rearrangement joins TRBV6-5 to TRBJ2-7, with D hard to call. Trimming pared 2 bases from V and 2 bases from J, leaving 13 bases between. Germline V gives CDR1 MNHEY, CDR2 SVGAGI. The CDR3 runs to 15 residues.

The chain is built from TRBV28 and TRBJ1-1, with TRBD1 matching over 9 bases. This CDR3 comprises 13 residues. Looked up from germline, CDR1 is MDHEN and CDR2 is SYDVKM. V lost 5 bases, J lost 6 bases, and 4 bases stayed unmatched. In DNA form, the CDR3 reads TGTGCCAGCAGTACAGGGGGCAGGGCTGAAGCTTTCTTT. It codes for CASSTGGRAEAFF.

The V gene is TRBV5-4, the J gene TRBJ2-1, with TRBD2 matching 10 bases. CDR1 SGHNT and CDR2 YYREEE come from the germline V gene (reference sequence). The length of the CDR3 is 16 residues. Trimming took 0 bases from V and 9 from J; bases not matched to a gene: 9. Here the CDR3 reads CASSLDAGLAGAEQFF. As DNA, the CDR3 is TGTGCCAGCAGCTTGGACGCAGGGCTAGCGGGGGCTGAGCAGTTCTTC.

The genes are TRBV27 and TRBJ1-5; D gene unclear. Germline V CDR1 and CDR2: MNHEY, SMNVEV (reference sequence). Between the trimmed V and J ends, which lost 5 bases and 10 bases, there was a span of 18 bases. The CDR3 is made up of 14 amino acids. The CDR3 bases are TGTGCCAGCAGTCTTAAGGTGAAGGTAGGCCCCCAGCATTTT. This codes for CASSLKVKVGPQHF.

V and J are TRBV7-8 and TRBJ2-7; D remains ambiguous. The V and J ends lost 1 base and 4 bases respectively, with 14 bases between them. The germline V gene encodes CDR1 SGHVS and CDR2 FQNEAQ. CDR3 size: 15 residues. The CDR3 DNA reads as TGTGCCAGCAGCTTAGACAGAGGACGGTTTTACGAGCAGTACTTC. Its translation: CASSLDRGRFYEQYF.

The rearrangement joins TRBV6-5 to TRBJ1-3; unclear D gene. This CDR3 has 16 amino acids. V lost 0 bases and J 2 bases, leaving 11 bases between the germline ends. The germline gives CDR1 MNHEY, CDR2 SVGAGI. CDR3 in DNA: TGTGCCAGCAGTTACTCGACGGAGGGAACTGGAAACACCATATATTTT. Translated: CASSYSTEGTGNTIYF.

The chain has TRBV20-1 and TRBJ1-2; the D gene is possibly TRBD1 (5 bases). The CDR3 spans 11 residues. The V end was cut by 6 bases, the J end by 8 bases, with 13 bases between. Germline CDR1 and CDR2: DFQATT and SNEGSKA (reference sequence). The CDR3 DNA reads TGCAGTGCCCGAAGGGGTAGGGGCTACACCTTC. This codes for CSARRGRGYTF.

The V gene is TRBV3-1 (or the pseudogene TRBV3-2), the J gene TRBJ2-1; unclear D gene. The CDR3 runs to 11 residues. Trimming stripped 4 bases from V and 6 bases from J, with 4 bases between. Per the germline V gene, CDR1 is LGHDT and CDR2 is YNNKEL (reference sequence). The CDR3 DNA reads TGTGCCAGCAGCCTCCTCAATGAGCAGTTCTTC. Its translation is CASSLLNEQFF.

This clone is a singleton in its sample. The chain couples TRBV5-1 to TRBJ2-7, with D hard to call. V was shortened by 4 bases and J by 2 bases, with 10 bases between the two germline ends. Germline CDR1 reads SGHRS; CDR2 reads YFSETQ. This CDR3 has 13 residues. CDR3 sequence (DNA): TGCGCCAGCAGCCCCCAGGCAACCTACGAGCAGTACTTC. As protein: CASSPQATYEQYF.